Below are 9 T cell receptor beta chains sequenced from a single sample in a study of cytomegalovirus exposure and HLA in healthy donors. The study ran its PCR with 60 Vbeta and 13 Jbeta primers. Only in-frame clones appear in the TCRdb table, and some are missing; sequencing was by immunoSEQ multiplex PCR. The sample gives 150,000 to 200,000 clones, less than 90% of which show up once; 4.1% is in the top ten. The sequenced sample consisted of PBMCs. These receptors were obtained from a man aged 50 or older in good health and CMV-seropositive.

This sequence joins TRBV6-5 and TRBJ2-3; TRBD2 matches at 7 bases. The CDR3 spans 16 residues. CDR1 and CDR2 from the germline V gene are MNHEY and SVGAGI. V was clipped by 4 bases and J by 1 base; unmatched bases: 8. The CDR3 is CASSSISRGGTDTQYF. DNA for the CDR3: TGTGCCAGCAGTTCCATCTCCCGGGGGGGCACAGATACGCAGTATTTT.

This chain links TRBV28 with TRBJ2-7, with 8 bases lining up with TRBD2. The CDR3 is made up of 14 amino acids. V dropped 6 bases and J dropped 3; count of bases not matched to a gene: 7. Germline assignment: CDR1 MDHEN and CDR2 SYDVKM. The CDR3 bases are TGTGCCAGCAGAGTAGCGGGAAGGGGCTACGAGCAGTACTTC. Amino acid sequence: CASRVAGRGYEQYF.

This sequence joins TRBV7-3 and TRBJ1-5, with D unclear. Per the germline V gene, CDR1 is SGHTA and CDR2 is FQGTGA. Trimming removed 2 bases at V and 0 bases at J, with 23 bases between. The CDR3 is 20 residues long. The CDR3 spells CASSLECATCWAYSNQPQHF. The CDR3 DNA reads TGTGCCAGCAGCTTAGAGTGCGCAACTTGTTGGGCCTATAGCAATCAGCCCCAGCATTTT.

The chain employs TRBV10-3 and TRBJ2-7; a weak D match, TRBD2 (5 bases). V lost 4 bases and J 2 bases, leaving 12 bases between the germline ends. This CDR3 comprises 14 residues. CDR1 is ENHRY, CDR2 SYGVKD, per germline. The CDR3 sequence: CAISGEPTTYEQYF. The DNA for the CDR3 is TGTGCCATCAGTGGGGAGCCTACTACCTACGAGCAGTACTTC.

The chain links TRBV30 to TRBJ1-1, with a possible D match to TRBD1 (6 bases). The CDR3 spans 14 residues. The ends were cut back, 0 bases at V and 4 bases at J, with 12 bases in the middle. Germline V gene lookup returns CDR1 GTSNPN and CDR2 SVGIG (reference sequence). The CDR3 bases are TGTGCCTGGAGTGTAGGCCAGGGGTTCACTGAAGCTTTCTTT. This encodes CAWSVGQGFTEAFF.

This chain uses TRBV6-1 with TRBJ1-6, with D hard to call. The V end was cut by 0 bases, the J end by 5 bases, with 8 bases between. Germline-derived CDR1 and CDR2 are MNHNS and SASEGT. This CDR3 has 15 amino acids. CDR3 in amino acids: CASSEAGWNNSPLHF. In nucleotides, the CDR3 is TGTGCCAGCAGTGAAGCGGGCTGGAATAATTCACCCCTCCACTTT.

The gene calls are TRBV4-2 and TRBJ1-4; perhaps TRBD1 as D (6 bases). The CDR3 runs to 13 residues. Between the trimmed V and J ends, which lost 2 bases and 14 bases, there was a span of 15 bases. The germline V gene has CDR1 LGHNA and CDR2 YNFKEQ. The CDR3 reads CASSQPDRMVLFF. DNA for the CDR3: TGTGCCAGCAGCCAACCCGACAGGATGGTGCTGTTTTTT.

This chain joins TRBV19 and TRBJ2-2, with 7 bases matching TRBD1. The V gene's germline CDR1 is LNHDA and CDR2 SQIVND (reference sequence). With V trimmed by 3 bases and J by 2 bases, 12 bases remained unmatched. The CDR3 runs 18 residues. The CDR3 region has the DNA TGTGCCAGTAGTATCATAGGGCAGGGGGAATCTAACACCGGGGAGCTGTTTTTT. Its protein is CASSIIGQGESNTGELFF.

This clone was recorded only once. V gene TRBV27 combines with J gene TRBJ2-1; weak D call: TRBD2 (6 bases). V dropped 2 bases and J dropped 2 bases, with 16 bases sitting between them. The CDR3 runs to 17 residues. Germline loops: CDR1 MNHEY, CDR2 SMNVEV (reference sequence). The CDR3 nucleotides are TGTGCCAGCAGTTTAAAGCAGGAGCGGGTCACCTACAATGAGCAGTTCTTC. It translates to CASSLKQERVTYNEQFF.